One and the same sample provided the 32 T cell receptor beta chains below, sequenced in a study of CD8+ T cells in alopecia areata. Extraction of RNA preceded its reverse transcription into cDNA, which served as the sequencing template. Clones were read by immunoSEQ multiplex PCR, and TCRdb kept only the in-frame ones, dropping some. The sample includes about 120,000 clones, none of them occurring once. The sample consisted of lesional skin. The source is a C3H/HeJ mouse with alopecia areata. The MHC haplotype of the strain is H2-k.

This clone was counted a few times. The genes are named according to mouse. The CDR3 is cut off 4 residues early in the read; its end comes from the germline J gene. The sample has other DNA sequences that encode this CDR3 too. The chain joins TRBV13-3 to TRBJ1-1, with TRBD1 as a possible D gene (6 bases). CDR1 is NNHDY and CDR2 is SYVADS in the germline V gene. The CDR3 runs 13 residues. Trimming took 3 bases from V and 4 from J, leaving 10 bases between them. The CDR3 here is CASSVRGGTEVFF. The sequenced CDR3 bases are TGTGCCAGCAGTGTCAGGGGTGGCACA.

Of note for this clone: Gene names are mouse gene names. The CDR3 goes on 4 residues after the read ends, and that part is filled in from the germline J gene. The V and J genes are TRBV14 and TRBJ2-1; maybe TRBD1 (6 bases). The CDR3 is made up of 13 amino acids. Trimming took off 8 bases at V and 4 bases at J, with 13 bases between the two ends. Germline CDR1 and CDR2: SGHDT and FRDEAV. CDR3: CARGQGQYAEQFF. Partial CDR3 DNA: TGTGCCAGAGGGCAGGGACAATATGCT.

The table lists this clone with many counts. The germline and genes are mouse ones. The CDR3 end falls 4 residues outside the read, so it is completed with the germline J gene. This chain joins TRBV1 and TRBJ2-1, with 9 positions matching TRBD2. CDR1 and CDR2 from the germline V gene are NSQYPW and LRSPGD (reference sequence). V shed 4 bases, J shed 0 bases, and the junction held 7 bases outside the gene matches. This CDR3 comprises 17 residues. The CDR3 protein is CTCSVLGGPLNYAEQFF. The CDR3 DNA, read in part, is TGCACCTGCAGTGTACTGGGGGGTCCTCTTAACTATGCT.

This clone has just a few counts. Germline and genes: mouse. Read data end 4 residues before the CDR3 end; the end is taken from the germline J gene. V usage is TRBV1 and J usage is TRBJ2-3, with 9 bases lining up with TRBD1. The V segment lost 3 bases and the J segment 3 bases; nucleotides outside the gene matches: 4. Germline V gene lookup returns CDR1 NSQYPW and CDR2 LRSPGD (reference sequence). The CDR3 length is 15 residues. CDR3 DNA (partial): TGCACCTGCAGTGCCTCACAGGGGGCGGCAGAA. This gives the protein CTCSASQGAAE. The CDR3 in its entirety is CTCSASQGAAETLYF.

A remark on this clone: Germline and genes: mouse. The read stops 4 residues short of the end of the CDR3; the missing end is completed from the germline J gene. The gene calls are TRBV13-3 and TRBJ1-1; TRBD1 matches at 7 bases. J was trimmed by 3 bases and V by 0 bases; bases with no gene match: 5. Germline values: CDR1 NNHDY, CDR2 SYVADS. CDR3 size: 15 residues. CDR3 sequence: CASSDGAQGDTEVFF. The DNA read from the CDR3 is TGTGCCAGCAGTGATGGGGCTCAGGGGGACACA.

Comments on this clone: Germline and genes here are mouse. The read terminates 4 residues before the CDR3 end, so the remaining end is supplied by the germline J gene. This rearrangement joins TRBV1 to TRBJ2-5, with TRBD2 matching 12 bases. In germline, CDR1 is NSQYPW, CDR2 LRSPGD (reference sequence). The V and J ends lost 0 bases and 1 base, in that order; junction bases with no gene match: 2. The length of the CDR3 is 17 residues. Partial CDR3 DNA: TGCACCTGCAGTGCAGACCGGGACTGGGGGGACCAAGAC. Its protein product is CTCSADRDWGDQD. The whole CDR3 reads CTCSADRDWGDQDTQYF.

About this clone: Germline and genes: mouse. CDR3 in amino acids: CASSGHRGSAETLYF. The sequenced part of the CDR3 DNA is TGTGCCAGCAGTGGCCACAGGGGTAGTGCAGAA. J is TRBJ2-3 and V is TRBV13-1; 7 bases match TRBD1. Read coverage stops 4 residues before the CDR3 terminus; the germline J gene supplies the remainder. The CDR3 runs to 15 residues. Germline-derived CDR1 and CDR2 are NSHNY and SYGAGN. The V and J ends lost 3 bases and 0 bases, in that order; junction bases with no gene match: 4.

This clone was seen only a few times. Mouse names are used for the genes. Sequencing ends 4 residues short of the CDR3 end; the germline J gene provides the rest. The chain uses TRBV13-3 and TRBJ2-1; 13 positions match TRBD2. The germline V gene encodes CDR1 NNHDY and CDR2 SYVADS. This CDR3 region has 15 residues. V dropped 4 bases and J dropped 5; count of bases not matched to a gene: 3. The CDR3 DNA, read in part, is TGTGCCAGCAGTAGGACTGGGGGGGCGAATGCT. Its translation is CASSRTGGANA. From start to end, the CDR3 is CASSRTGGANAEQFF.

As regards this clone: Gene names are mouse gene names. The read terminates 4 residues before the CDR3 end, so the remaining end is supplied by the germline J gene. The V and J genes are TRBV19 and TRBJ2-1; TRBD2 agrees at 10 bases. This CDR3 has 16 amino acids. Germline V lookup: CDR1 FNHDT, CDR2 SITEND (reference sequence). The ends lost 1 base at V and 0 bases at J; junction bases unmatched: 1. The DNA read from the CDR3 is TGTGCCAGCAGTATAACTGGGGGGGGTAACTATGCT. This translates into CASSITGGGNYA. Given in full, the CDR3 is CASSITGGGNYAEQFF. The full variable domain, its missing parts supplied by reference TRBV19 and TRBJ2-1, is GGIITQTPKFLIGQEGQKLTLKCQQNFNHDTMYWYRQDSGKGLRLIYYSITENDLQKGDLSEGYDASREKKSSFSLTVTSAQKNEMAVFLCASSITGGGNYAEQFFGPGTRLTVL.

The sample holds a few counts of this clone. Gene names are the mouse ones. CDR3 residues: CASSIWDRVDERLFF. The DNA read from the CDR3 is TGTGCCAGCAGTATCTGGGACAGGGTTGACGAA. This chain links TRBV19 with TRBJ1-4; TRBD1 agrees at 9 bases. With the read ending 4 residues before the CDR3 end, the germline J gene is used to fill in that end. The J segment lost 6 bases and the V segment lost 2 bases, leaving 5 bases of the junction unmatched. The germline V gene encodes CDR1 FNHDT and CDR2 SITEND (reference sequence). The CDR3 has 15 amino acids.

This clone has at least ten counts. Genes and germline are mouse. The CDR3 end lies 4 residues beyond the end of the read and is filled in from the germline J gene. The genes are TRBV13-3 and TRBJ2-3; no clear D gene. Germline lookup yields CDR1 NNHDY and CDR2 SYVADS. V was shortened by 5 bases and J by 0 bases, with 10 bases between the two germline ends. There are 14 residues in the CDR3. The CDR3 here is CASRHTTSAETLYF. The part of the CDR3 DNA that was read is TGTGCCAGCAGGCATACCACTAGTGCAGAA.

This clone has just a few counts. These gene names are mouse names. The read gets to within 4 residues of the CDR3 end, and the germline J gene fills in the rest. The chain recombines TRBV13-2 with TRBJ2-1; 9 nucleotides match TRBD2. This CDR3 comprises 15 residues. V lost 0 bases to trimming and J lost 5 bases; unmatched junction nucleotides: 3. Germline-derived CDR1 and CDR2 are NNHNN and SYGAGS (reference sequence). Incomplete CDR3 DNA: TGTGCCAGCGGTGATGTGACTGGGGGAGATGCT. It encodes CASGDVTGGDA. The CDR3 reads in full as CASGDVTGGDAEQFF.

Worth noting for this clone: The genes and germline here are from mouse. The CDR3 end falls 4 residues outside the read, so it is completed with the germline J gene. The genes are TRBV13-1 and TRBJ2-7; TRBD1 aligns across 8 bases. The CDR3 loop spans 14 amino acids. Germline loops: CDR1 NSHNY, CDR2 SYGAGN. This CDR3 is CASSDGTGFYEQYF. Incomplete CDR3 DNA: TGTGCCAGCAGTGATGGGACAGGGTTTTAT.

There are a few counts of this clone. Each gene name is a mouse one. Sequencing ends 4 residues short of the CDR3 end; the germline J gene provides the rest. The V call is TRBV1, the J call TRBJ1-4, with no clear D. CDR1 is NSQYPW, CDR2 LRSPGD, per germline (reference sequence). Trimming took 0 bases from V and 5 from J, leaving 10 bases between them. The CDR3 runs to 15 residues. CDR3 bases read: TGCACCTGCAGTGCAGAAGGTAGCCAAAACGAA. Protein product: CTCSAEGSQNE. The complete CDR3 protein is CTCSAEGSQNERLFF.

A note on this clone: These gene names are mouse names. The CDR3 end lies 4 residues beyond the end of the read and is filled in from the germline J gene. The rearrangement links TRBV13-3 to TRBJ1-4; 9 nucleotides agree with TRBD1. The germline V gene encodes CDR1 NNHDY and CDR2 SYVADS. This CDR3 contains 14 residues. The part of the CDR3 DNA that was read is TGTGCCAGCACCCCGGGACAGGGATCCGAA. This encodes CASTPGQGSE. The full-length CDR3 reads as CASTPGQGSERLFF.

A word on this clone: Each gene name is a mouse one. The read ends 4 residues shy of where the CDR3 ends; the end is completed using the germline J gene. V usage is TRBV13-3 and J usage is TRBJ1-2; 9 positions agree with TRBD1. CDR3 length: 15 amino acids. J gave up 3 bases and V 5 bases, and 8 bases lay outside the gene matches. From germline, CDR1 is NNHDY and CDR2 SYVADS. CDR3 DNA, as far as it was read: TGTGCCAGCAGCCCACACAGGGGGCAGGACTCC. Protein product: CASSPHRGQDS. The CDR3 as a whole reads CASSPHRGQDSDYTF.

This clone has only a few counts. Any gene name here is a mouse gene name. The read comes to an end 4 residues before the CDR3 does, leaving the germline J gene to fill in the end. The chain couples TRBV13-3 to TRBJ1-2; D possibly corresponds to TRBD1 (6 bases). Germline V gene sequence: CDR1 NNHDY, CDR2 SYVADS. There are 14 residues in the CDR3. Trimming shortened V by 2 bases and J by 3 bases, and 11 bases separated the two germline ends. The CDR3 spells CASSEYREDSDYTF. Partial CDR3 DNA: TGTGCCAGCAGTGAGTACAGGGAGGACTCC.

This clone occurred a few times. Gene names follow the mouse nomenclature. The read stops 4 residues short of the end of the CDR3; the missing end is completed from the germline J gene. This rearrangement joins TRBV13-3 to TRBJ1-4; TRBD1 matches at 8 bases. Germline V gene lookup returns CDR1 NNHDY and CDR2 SYVADS. V shed 6 bases and J 2 bases; nucleotides not matched to a gene: 3. This CDR3 is built from 14 residues. The CDR3 loop reads CASKQGVSNERLFF. The covered CDR3 bases are TGTGCCAGCAAACAGGGGGTATCCAACGAA.

This clone has more than one count but fewer than ten. The gene names here belong to mouse. Partial CDR3 DNA: TGTGCCAGCGGTGAAATTTCTGGGACAGGGGCCGGG. Translating it yields CASGEISGTGAG. Given in full, the CDR3 is CASGEISGTGAGQLYF. The chain joins TRBV13-2 to TRBJ2-2; 10 bases match TRBD1. The DNA ends 4 residues before the CDR3 does, and the rest of the CDR3 is filled in from the germline J gene. Germline CDR1 reads NNHNN; CDR2 reads SYGAGS (reference sequence). The CDR3 loop spans 16 amino acids. V lost 2 bases to trimming and J lost 6 bases; unmatched junction nucleotides: 7.

This clone turned up a few times. Mouse gene names apply. The CDR3 end is not reached by the read, which stops 4 residues before it; the germline J gene fills it in. The V call is TRBV1, the J call TRBJ2-1, with 9 bases matching TRBD1. Trimming took 4 bases from V and 1 from J; bases not matched to a gene: 2. There are 15 residues in the CDR3. Germline V gene sequence: CDR1 NSQYPW, CDR2 LRSPGD (reference sequence). CDR3 residues: CTCSGDRENYAEQFF. The CDR3 DNA, read in part, is TGCACCTGCAGTGGGGACAGGGAAAACTATGCT.

The sample holds a few counts of this clone. Gene names follow the mouse nomenclature. Coverage ceases 4 residues before the CDR3 finishes, and the germline J gene fills in the end. This chain connects TRBV13-1 to TRBJ2-1, with TRBD2 matching 10 bases. Germline lookup yields CDR1 NSHNY and CDR2 SYGAGN. V was pared by 1 base and J by 5 bases, with 3 bases of the junction left unmatched. The CDR3 has 15 amino acids. The chain's CDR3 is CASSDRGTGDAEQFF. CDR3 bases read: TGTGCCAGCAGTGATAGGGGGACTGGGGATGCT.

Regarding this clone: Gene names refer to mouse genes. The read ends 4 residues early relative to the CDR3; the germline J gene fills the gap. This rearrangement joins TRBV19 to TRBJ2-4; 10 nucleotides match TRBD2. Germline lookup yields CDR1 FNHDT and CDR2 SITEND (reference sequence). CDR3 length equals 16 residues. Trimming removed 4 bases from V and 0 bases from J; junction bases left unmatched: 5. The CDR3 DNA, read in part, is TGTGCCAGCAGTCAGACTGGGGGGCCTAGTCAAAAC. Its translation: CASSQTGGPSQN. The CDR3 in full is CASSQTGGPSQNTLYF. Full variable domain (outside the CDR3, taken from reference TRBV19 and TRBJ2-4): GGIITQTPKFLIGQEGQKLTLKCQQNFNHDTMYWYRQDSGKGLRLIYYSITENDLQKGDLSEGYDASREKKSSFSLTVTSAQKNEMAVFLCASSQTGGPSQNTLYFGAGTRLSVL.

This clone was counted only a few times. Gene names are mouse gene names. The observed sequence ends 4 residues before the CDR3 terminus, with the missing tail filled in from the germline J gene. The chain couples TRBV1 to TRBJ2-1; 9 bases are shared with TRBD2. Per germline, CDR1 NSQYPW and CDR2 LRSPGD (reference sequence). V was clipped by 1 base and J by 6 bases; unmatched bases: 4. This CDR3 spans 15 amino acids. Partial CDR3 DNA: TGCACCTGCAGTGCAGTCTCTGGGGGGGGTGCT. Its protein is CTCSAVSGGGA. The whole CDR3 sequence is CTCSAVSGGGAEQFF. Using reference TRBV1 and TRBJ2-1 for the parts outside the CDR3, the full variable domain is VTLLEQNPRWRLVPRGQAVNLRCILKNSQYPWMSWYQQDLQKQLQWLFTLRSPGDKEVKSLPGADYLATRVTDTELRLQVANMSQGRTLYCTCSAVSGGGAEQFFGPGTRLTVL.

There are many counts of this clone. Gene names are mouse gene names. The read ends 4 residues early relative to the CDR3; the germline J gene fills the gap. The chain has TRBV13-3 and TRBJ2-5, with TRBD2 matching over 12 bases. Per the germline V gene, CDR1 is NNHDY and CDR2 is SYVADS. The CDR3 covers 16 residues. V lost 3 bases and J lost 1; bases outside the gene matches: 3. This CDR3 reads CASSGLGGRDQDTQYF. The CDR3 DNA, read in part, is TGTGCCAGCAGTGGACTGGGGGGGCGCGACCAAGAC. Based on the CDR3 plus reference TRBV13-3 and TRBJ2-5, the full variable domain is EAAVTQSPRSKVAVTGGKVTLSCHQTNNHDYMYWYRQDTGHGLRLIHYSYVADSTEKGDIPDGYKASRPSQENFSLILELASLSQTAVYFCASSGLGGRDQDTQYFGPGTRLLVL.

In the case of this clone: The genes and germline here are from mouse. Read sequence stops 4 residues before the CDR3 end, and the germline J gene provides the missing end. The rearrangement links TRBV13-3 to TRBJ2-3; 7 positions agree with TRBD2. The CDR3 runs 15 residues. The junction had 3 bases not matched to a gene; V was cut back by 2 bases and J by 0 bases. Germline V lookup: CDR1 NNHDY, CDR2 SYVADS. The covered CDR3 bases are TGTGCCAGCAGTGAATCACTGGGGAGTGCAGAA. Translation gives CASSESLGSAE. The whole CDR3 is CASSESLGSAETLYF.

This clone showed up many times. TCRdb's protein and the translated DNA diverge at residue 13; the protein reported here is the translation of the DNA. Gene names refer to mouse genes. The sequence runs out 3 residues before the end of the CDR3; the remainder is reconstructed from the germline J gene. The chain is built from TRBV13-3 and TRBJ1-6; possible D gene TRBD1, 5 bases. TRBJ1-6 is identified as an open reading frame with a role that is uncertain. The CDR3 covers 16 residues. V was cut by 0 bases and J by 2 bases, with 9 bases left in between. Germline V lookup: CDR1 NNHDY, CDR2 SYVADS. CDR3 amino acids: CASSDVGGAYNSPLYF. The CDR3 bases that were read are TGTGCCAGCAGTGATGTGGGGGGGGCCTATAATTCGCCC.

This clone was counted a few times. Mouse gene names apply. The sequence runs out 4 residues before the end of the CDR3; the remainder is reconstructed from the germline J gene. This rearrangement joins TRBV19 to TRBJ2-7; a weak D match, TRBD2 (6 bases). There are 13 residues in the CDR3. Per the germline V gene, CDR1 is FNHDT and CDR2 is SITEND (reference sequence). The CDR3 sequence: CASSPGGNYEQYF. Partial CDR3 DNA: TGTGCCAGCAGTCCCGGGGGGAATTAT.

Only a few counts were recorded for this clone. The listed genes are named as in mouse. The sequenced fragment ends 4 residues before the CDR3 boundary, so the rest is inferred from the germline J gene. The genes are TRBV13-3 and TRBJ2-2, with 10 bases lining up with TRBD2. Germline CDR1 reads NNHDY; CDR2 reads SYVADS. V lost 1 base, J lost 2 bases, and 5 bases stayed unmatched. This CDR3 is 17 amino acids long. Incomplete CDR3 DNA: TGTGCCAGCAGTGATCCCGACTGGGGGGATAACACCGGG. Its protein product is CASSDPDWGDNTG. The full CDR3 protein reads CASSDPDWGDNTGQLYF. Together with reference TRBV13-3 and TRBJ2-2, the CDR3 gives the full variable domain: EAAVTQSPRSKVAVTGGKVTLSCHQTNNHDYMYWYRQDTGHGLRLIHYSYVADSTEKGDIPDGYKASRPSQENFSLILELASLSQTAVYFCASSDPDWGDNTGQLYFGEGSKLTVL.

This clone appeared a few times. Gene names and germline refer to mouse. The read halts 4 residues ahead of the CDR3 end, with the missing end drawn from the germline J gene. The J gene is TRBJ2-7, the V gene TRBV19; 7 bases map to TRBD2. Germline CDR1 FNHDT, CDR2 SITEND (reference sequence). This CDR3 has 14 residues. Here the CDR3 reads CASSINWGPYEQYF. The covered CDR3 bases are TGTGCCAGCAGTATTAACTGGGGCCCATAT.

This clone came up a few times. The listed genes are named as in mouse. The CDR3 end lies 4 residues beyond the end of the read and is filled in from the germline J gene. This chain uses TRBV1 with TRBJ2-7, with 7 bases fitting TRBD2. Germline assignment: CDR1 NSQYPW and CDR2 LRSPGD (reference sequence). J was trimmed by 1 base and V by 4 bases; bases with no gene match: 4. The CDR3 length is 14 residues. CDR3 amino acids: CTCSVLGESYEQYF. The part of the CDR3 DNA that was read is TGCACCTGCAGTGTCCTGGGGGAGTCCTAT. Together with reference TRBV1 and TRBJ2-7, the CDR3 gives the full variable domain: VTLLEQNPRWRLVPRGQAVNLRCILKNSQYPWMSWYQQDLQKQLQWLFTLRSPGDKEVKSLPGADYLATRVTDTELRLQVANMSQGRTLYCTCSVLGESYEQYFGPGTRLTVL.

This clone was recorded a few times. The gene names given are mouse names. With the read ending 4 residues before the CDR3 end, the germline J gene is used to fill in that end. This rearrangement joins TRBV19 to TRBJ1-1; TRBD1 aligns across 9 bases. CDR3 length: 13 residues. Germline CDR1 reads FNHDT; CDR2 reads SITEND (reference sequence). CDR3 DNA, as far as it was read: TGTGCCAGCAGTACGACAGGGGGAACA. This translates into CASSTTGGT. The complete CDR3 protein is CASSTTGGTEVFF.

Notes on this clone: The gene symbols are mouse symbols. Coverage ceases 4 residues before the CDR3 finishes, and the germline J gene fills in the end. The rearrangement joins TRBV13-2 to TRBJ2-2, with 7 nucleotides matching TRBD1. Germline V lookup: CDR1 NNHNN, CDR2 SYGAGS (reference sequence). CDR3 length equals 14 residues. Trimming removed 4 bases from V and 4 bases from J; junction bases left unmatched: 4. This chain's CDR3 is CASGRQGGTGQLYF. The CDR3 DNA, read in part, is TGTGCCAGCGGTAGACAGGGAGGCACCGGG.